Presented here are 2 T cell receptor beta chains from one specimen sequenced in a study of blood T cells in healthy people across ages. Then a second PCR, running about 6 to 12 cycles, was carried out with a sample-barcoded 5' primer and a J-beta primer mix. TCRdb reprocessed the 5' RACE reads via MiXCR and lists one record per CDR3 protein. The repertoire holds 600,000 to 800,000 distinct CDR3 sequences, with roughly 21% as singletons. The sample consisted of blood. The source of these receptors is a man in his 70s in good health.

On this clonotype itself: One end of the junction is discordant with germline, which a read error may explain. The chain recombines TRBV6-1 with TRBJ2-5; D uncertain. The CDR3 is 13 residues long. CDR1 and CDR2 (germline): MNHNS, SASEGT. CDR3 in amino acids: CASSAGIQETQCF. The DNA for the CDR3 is TGTGCCAGCAGCGCCGGCATACAAGAGACCCAGTGCTTC.

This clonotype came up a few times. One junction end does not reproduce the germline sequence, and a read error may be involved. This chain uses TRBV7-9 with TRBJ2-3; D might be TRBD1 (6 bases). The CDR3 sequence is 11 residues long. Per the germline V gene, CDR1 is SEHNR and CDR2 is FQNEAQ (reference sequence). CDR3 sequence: CSGQTTDTQYF. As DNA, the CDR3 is TGCTCGGGACAAACCACAGATACGCAGTATTTT.